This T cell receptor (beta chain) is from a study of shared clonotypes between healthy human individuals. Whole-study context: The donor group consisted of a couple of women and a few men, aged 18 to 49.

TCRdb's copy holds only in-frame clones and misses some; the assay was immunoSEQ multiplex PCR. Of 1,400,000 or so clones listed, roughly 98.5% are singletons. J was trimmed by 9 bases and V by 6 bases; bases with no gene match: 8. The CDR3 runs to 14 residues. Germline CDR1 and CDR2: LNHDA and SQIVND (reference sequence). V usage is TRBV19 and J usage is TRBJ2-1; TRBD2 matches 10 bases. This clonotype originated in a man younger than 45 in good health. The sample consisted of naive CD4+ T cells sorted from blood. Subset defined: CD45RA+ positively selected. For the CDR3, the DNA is TGTGCCAGTAGGACTAGCGGGTCGGGGGTTGAGCAGTTCTTC. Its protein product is CASRTSGSGVEQFF.